The 23 T cell receptor beta chains in this list originate from one sample, sequenced in a study of control samples from healthy donors and cancer patients. Using immunoSEQ multiplex PCR, the repertoire was profiled, and TCRdb retains in-frame clones only, with some absent. The sample yields some 160,000 clones, roughly 94% seen once. The sequenced material came from blood. Receptor source: a woman between 35 and 50 years old in good health.

The chain employs TRBV7-6 and TRBJ1-1; 9 nucleotides align to TRBD1. After removal of 5 bases from V and 5 bases from J, the junction contained 9 bases not matched to a gene. The CDR3 totals 15 residues. CDR1 SGHVS and CDR2 FNYEAQ come from the germline V gene. CDR3: CASSTYPGQGTEAFF. The CDR3 region has the DNA TGTGCCAGCAGCACTTACCCGGGACAGGGAACTGAAGCTTTCTTT.

The sample holds one count of this clone. The gene calls are TRBV7-9 and TRBJ1-4, with D perhaps matching TRBD1 (5 bases). The ends were cut back, 4 bases at V and 5 bases at J, with 5 bases in the middle. The CDR3 covers 12 residues. Per germline, CDR1 SEHNR and CDR2 FQNEAQ (reference sequence). CDR3 sequence reads: CASSWGNEKLFF. The CDR3 coding sequence is TGTGCCAGCAGCTGGGGGAATGAAAAACTGTTTTTT.

The gene calls are TRBV7-2 and TRBJ1-5; 11 bases are shared with TRBD1. This CDR3 comprises 16 residues. After removal of 5 bases from V and 6 bases from J, the junction contained 9 bases not matched to a gene. CDR1 and CDR2 (germline): SGHTA, FQGNSA. CDR3 nucleotides: TGTGCCAGCAGCCGCATCCGGACAGGGGGCGGTCAGCCCCAGCATTTT. Translated: CASSRIRTGGGQPQHF.

The CDR3 is CASSRHGQGQETQYF. In DNA, the CDR3 is TGTGCCAGCAGCAGACATGGACAGGGGCAAGAGACCCAGTACTTC. The rearrangement joins TRBV9 to TRBJ2-5; TRBD1 matches at 9 bases. The length of the CDR3 is 15 residues. Germline V gives CDR1 SGDLS, CDR2 YYNGEE. J was trimmed by 2 bases and V by 4 bases; bases with no gene match: 6.

J is TRBJ2-2 and V is TRBV5-1, with 7 bases identical to TRBD2. V gave up 4 bases and J gave up 2 bases; unmatched junction bases: 8. Germline CDR1 reads SGHRS; CDR2 reads YFSETQ. The CDR3 runs to 16 residues. CDR3 nucleotide sequence: TGCGCCAGCAGCCCCGAGGGAGGGCAAAACACCGGGGAGCTGTTTTTT. Protein product: CASSPEGGQNTGELFF.

The chain has TRBV24-1 and TRBJ2-5; D may be TRBD1 (5 bases). The CDR3 totals 13 residues. Trimming took 9 bases from V and 2 from J, leaving 12 bases between them. Germline CDR1 reads KGHDR; CDR2 reads SFDVKD. The CDR3 DNA is TGTGCCACCGCGCAGGACACACAAGAGACCCAGTACTTC. This sequence encodes CATAQDTQETQYF.

The chain is built from TRBV18 and TRBJ2-5; D not resolved. The CDR3 runs to 16 residues. The V end was cut by 2 bases, the J end by 2 bases, with 15 bases between. Germline V gene lookup returns CDR1 KGHSH and CDR2 LQKENI. This CDR3 is CASSPGPPGPQETQYF. The CDR3, as DNA: TGTGCCAGCTCACCAGGCCCACCGGGTCCACAAGAGACCCAGTACTTC.

The chain is built from TRBV7-6 and TRBJ1-5; D gene ambiguous. The CDR3 loop spans 17 amino acids. In germline, CDR1 is SGHVS, CDR2 FNYEAQ. Trimming removed 5 bases from V and 1 base from J, with 18 bases in between. In DNA, the CDR3 is TGTGCCAGCAGCCCGTTCTCCGGAGCCCAGAGCAATCAGCCCCAGCATTTT. Protein product: CASSPFSGAQSNQPQHF.

This chain uses TRBV3-1 (or the pseudogene TRBV3-2) with TRBJ1-6; D is perhaps TRBD1 (6 bases). Germline V lookup: CDR1 LGHDT, CDR2 YNNKEL (reference sequence). Trimming removed 0 bases from V and 10 bases from J, with 7 bases in between. The CDR3 sequence is 13 residues long. CDR3 sequence: CASSQEGGSPLHF. The CDR3, as DNA: TGTGCCAGCAGCCAAGAAGGGGGGTCACCCCTCCACTTT.

This clone was observed a single time. This chain links TRBV3-1 (or the pseudogene TRBV3-2) with TRBJ2-3; no clear D gene. Germline V gives CDR1 LGHDT, CDR2 YNNKEL (reference sequence). CDR3 size: 12 residues. Trimming pared 8 bases from V and 4 bases from J, leaving 10 bases between. CDR3 nucleotide sequence: TGTGCCAGCGCAAACCCTGCAGATACGCAGTATTTT. Its translation: CASANPADTQYF.

The chain uses TRBV19 and TRBJ2-1; 11 bases match TRBD1. This CDR3 has 17 residues. The germline V gene has CDR1 LNHDA and CDR2 SQIVND (reference sequence). V shed 5 bases and J 3 bases; nucleotides not matched to a gene: 9. CDR3 nucleotide sequence: TGTGCCAGTAGTTATAGAAAGGGACAGGGGGGCTACAATGAGCAGTTCTTC. Translation gives CASSYRKGQGGYNEQFF.

The genes are TRBV4-3 and TRBJ1-1; a weak D match, TRBD1 (5 bases). V lost 0 bases and J lost 6, with 8 bases in between. The CDR3 spans 13 residues. The germline V gene encodes CDR1 LGHNA and CDR2 YSLEER. CDR3 amino acids: CASSQDSRAEAFF. In DNA, the CDR3 is TGCGCCAGCAGCCAAGATAGCAGGGCTGAAGCTTTCTTT.

V is TRBV19 and J is TRBJ1-2; no firm D call. The CDR3 length is 13 residues. The germline V gene has CDR1 LNHDA and CDR2 SQIVND (reference sequence). Between the trimmed V and J ends, which lost 6 bases and 5 bases, there was a span of 13 bases. For the CDR3, the DNA is TGTGCCAGTAGCCCGCGCGAGAGGTATGGCTACACCTTC. Its protein product is CASSPRERYGYTF.

With regard to this clone: The sample carries other DNA sequences with the same CDR3. The rearrangement joins TRBV6-2 or TRBV6-3 to TRBJ2-2, with D unresolved. Trimming removed 6 bases at V and 2 bases at J, with 7 bases between. This CDR3 has 13 amino acids. Per germline, CDR1 MNHEY and CDR2 SVGEGT. CDR3: CASSLLNTGELFF. In DNA, the CDR3 is TGTGCCAGCAGCCTACTCAACACCGGGGAGCTGTTTTTT.

In regard to this clone: The junction departs from germline at one end; a sequencing error may be responsible. This chain joins TRBV4-3 and TRBJ1-2; D unclear. Germline lookup yields CDR1 LGHNA and CDR2 YSLEER. The CDR3 totals 16 residues. The CDR3 sequence: CANSQEGGTANYGYTF. The CDR3 DNA reads as TGCGCCAACAGCCAAGAGGGAGGTACAGCTAACTATGGCTACACCTTC.

The V and J genes are TRBV4-1 and TRBJ1-5; tentatively, D is TRBD1 (5 bases). V was shortened by 0 bases and J by 5 bases, with 11 bases between the two germline ends. This CDR3 is built from 15 residues. CDR1 is MGHRA, CDR2 YSYEKL, per germline. As DNA, the CDR3 is TGCGCCAGCAGCCAAGATAACTGGGGGGATCAGCCCCAGCATTTT. Amino acid sequence: CASSQDNWGDQPQHF.

V and J are TRBV4-3 and TRBJ1-4; D gene uncertain. V was shortened by 0 bases and J by 6 bases, with 11 bases between the two germline ends. Germline CDR1 and CDR2: LGHNA and YSLEER. CDR3 size: 15 residues. The CDR3: CASSQDLAGYEKLFF. CDR3 coding DNA: TGCGCCAGCAGCCAAGATCTGGCAGGATATGAAAAACTGTTTTTT.

The V gene is TRBV4-3, the J gene TRBJ2-7; D unclear. The CDR3 spans 14 residues. V lost 0 bases and J 2 bases, leaving 8 bases between the germline ends. The germline CDR1 and CDR2 sequences are LGHNA and YSLEER. This chain's CDR3 is CASSQEAKTYEQYF. As DNA, the CDR3 is TGCGCCAGCAGCCAAGAGGCCAAGACCTACGAGCAGTACTTC.

The chain uses TRBV5-1 and TRBJ2-7, with D tentatively TRBD2 (6 bases). CDR1 is SGHRS and CDR2 is YFSETQ in the germline V gene. V lost 6 bases and J lost 5, with 21 bases in between. The CDR3 has 15 amino acids. Here the CDR3 DNA reads TGCGCCAGCACCGAAGGTGGGAGGCGAGTTGACGAGCAGTACTTC. Protein sequence: CASTEGGRRVDEQYF.

The rearrangement joins TRBV12-3 or TRBV12-4 to TRBJ1-2; no reliable D call. V lost 10 bases to trimming and J lost 1 base, with 13 bases between them. This CDR3 spans 13 amino acids. The CDR3 DNA follows: TGTGCCACTAATTACGGGAGTAACTATGGCTACACCTTC. It codes for CATNYGSNYGYTF.

The genes are TRBV11-2 and TRBJ2-5, with D perhaps given as TRBD1 or TRBD2 (5 bases each). Germline V gene data show CDR1 as SGHAT and CDR2 as FQNNGV. The CDR3 is 15 residues long. V dropped 5 bases and J dropped 4 bases, with 17 bases sitting between them. CDR3 region: CASSPTRGPGETQYF. The DNA for the CDR3 is TGTGCCAGCAGCCCGACACGGGGACCGGGAGAGACCCAGTACTTC.

The V gene is TRBV25-1, the J gene TRBJ2-3; no firm D call. Germline V gene sequence: CDR1 MGHDK, CDR2 SYGVNS. V dropped 0 bases and J dropped 1 base, with 5 bases sitting between them. This CDR3 comprises 14 residues. The CDR3: CASSEYGGTDTQYF. As DNA, the CDR3 is TGTGCCAGCAGTGAATATGGAGGCACAGATACGCAGTATTTT.

The V and J genes are TRBV27 and TRBJ2-7, with TRBD2 identical over 10 bases. Germline V CDR1 and CDR2: MNHEY, SMNVEV (reference sequence). The V segment lost 1 base and the J segment 5 bases; nucleotides outside the gene matches: 5. The CDR3 is made up of 15 amino acids. Here the CDR3 reads CASSLFLAGDNEQYF. In nucleotides, the CDR3 is TGTGCCAGCAGTTTATTCCTAGCGGGAGACAACGAGCAGTACTTC.